This T cell receptor beta chain was captured by sequencing in a study of Graves' ophthalmopathy and Graves' hyperthyroidism listed by TCRdb under 2018. Study-wide context: Hyperthyroidism was considered stable if no progression to ophthalmopathy occurred within 18 months of follow-up. The study used signatures of the TCR beta repertoire to tell Graves' ophthalmopathy apart from Graves' hyperthyroidism and to predict which patients would progress to ophthalmopathy. In total, over 130 blood samples were TCR-sequenced: under 45 ophthalmopathy, under 80 hyperthyroidism and some 17 hyperthyroidism-to-ophthalmopathy patients. To explore V-J signatures that separate ophthalmopathy from hyperthyroidism, a discovery set of more than 95 patients was enrolled, consisting of about 43 with ophthalmopathy and roughly 59 with stable hyperthyroidism. For independent validation, a separate cohort was made up of approximately 19 hyperthyroidism patients plus 17 patients who later progressed from hyperthyroidism to ophthalmopathy. In about six hyperthyroidism patients, T-cell repertoires of thyroid tissue and blood were compared. Following sampling, methimazole starting at 30 mg daily was administered to hyperthyroidism patients, and high-dose intravenous methylprednisolone was administered to ophthalmopathy patients. General conclusions and limits of the study: No statistical method was used to set the sample size in advance, and the investigators knew which group each participant was assigned to. In validation, the model predicted ophthalmopathy progression with 70.59% sensitivity and roughly 72% specificity; fewer than 15 predicted patients were CT-confirmed with GO in a median of approximately 6.2 months. Most expanded thyroid clonotypes with frequency above 0.001 were also detected in blood, suggesting blood repertoires may reflect the thyroid immune response. In cross-validation, the 13-signature model distinguished ophthalmopathy from stable hyperthyroidism with almost 90% sensitivity and 81% to 83% specificity, and in the test set the corresponding values were approximately 80% and 68%.

For repertoire sequencing, the TCR beta CDR3 regions were amplified from RNA transcripts. The first round was an RT-PCR using HTBI primers with the Qiagen OneStep RT-PCR kit, and this first round was followed by a second-round multiplex PCR, then size selection and purification. Libraries were sequenced on an Illumina HiSeq2000 using paired-end 100 bp reads. The paper's processing steps were these. SOAPnuke was used to process the reads, throwing out any read that had adapters, had uncalled bases, had a mean Phred below 15, or lacked an exact constant-primer or identifier match. COPE v1.2.5 was used to merge high-quality paired reads. Unique nucleotide sequences were defined as clonotypes and aligned to IMGT TRB V, D and J references using MiTCR v1.1. Analysis was restricted to V-J combinations with a frequency above 0.0001, which covered 98% to 99.2% of repertoires. For each V-J combination, a TCR clonal expansion and chaos score was defined as F50 clonal expansion divided by the chaos observed in the TCRdist matrix. Features were reduced by Welch's t-statistics and random forest to around 13 V-J combinations, which fed a naive Bayes classifier. The similarity between thyroid and blood repertoires was quantified using the Morisita-Horn index. TCRdb trimmed public reads at Q25 via fastp, called clones via MiXCR and kept in-frame beta chains. Each CDR3 protein gets just one entry, which takes the most common genes and DNA from the rows behind it. The authors' filters were not applied to this entry. The sample table lists around 1.1 million distinct CDR3 sequences, about 35% of them with a count of one. 8.5% to 14% of the sample belongs to the ten largest clones.

This clonotype was seen at least ten times. Its antigen is not yet known. Per-base quality was not reported, and no clone a single base away is much larger than it. The germline V gene (reference sequence) provides CDR1 SEHNR and CDR2 FQNEAQ. V loses 2 bases at its end and J loses 6 bases; junction bases beyond the gene matches: 2. The CDR3 holds 14 amino acids from the cysteine to the phenylalanine. Left in the record is the CDR3 DNA by itself, 42 bases read in frame from the first base. Hyperthyroidism patients were newly diagnosed, with disease duration under 2 months, and aged 18 to 65 years. Patients with other autoimmune diseases, uncontrolled infections, pregnancy or lactation were excluded. Diagnosis relied on clinical symptoms, serum thyroxine, TRAb, thyroid ultrasound and orbital computed tomography. Total RNA was extracted using Trizol reagent, and RNA quality was checked on an Agilent 2100 Bioanalyzer.

The origin of this receptor is an adult man with Graves' hyperthyroidism. The rearrangement combines TRBV7-9 with TRBJ1-4; TRBD1 lines up with 8 middle nucleotides. The sample comprised peripheral blood or thyroid tissue (not recorded which). This receptor has the CDR3 CASSLRQGYEKLFF. The nucleotide sequence is TGTGCCAGCAGCTTAAGACAGGGGTATGAAAAACTGTTTTTT.